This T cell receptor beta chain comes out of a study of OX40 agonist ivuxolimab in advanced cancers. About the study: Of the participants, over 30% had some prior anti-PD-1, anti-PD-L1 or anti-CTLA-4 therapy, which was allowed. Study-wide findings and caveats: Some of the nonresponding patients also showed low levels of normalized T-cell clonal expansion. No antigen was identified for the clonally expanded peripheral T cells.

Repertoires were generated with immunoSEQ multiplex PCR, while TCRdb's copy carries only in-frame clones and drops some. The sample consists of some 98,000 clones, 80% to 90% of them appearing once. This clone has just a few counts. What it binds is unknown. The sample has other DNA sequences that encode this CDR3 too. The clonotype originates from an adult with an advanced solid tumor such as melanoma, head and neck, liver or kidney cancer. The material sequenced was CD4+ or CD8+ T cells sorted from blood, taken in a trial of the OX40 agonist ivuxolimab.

The CDR3 here is CAWSVRGNTEAFF. Written as DNA, the CDR3 is TGTGCCTGGAGTGTAAGGGGGAACACTGAAGCTTTCTTT. This rearrangement joins TRBV30 to TRBJ1-1; tentatively, D is TRBD1 (5 bases). This CDR3 contains 13 residues. Germline V gene data show CDR1 as GTSNPN and CDR2 as SVGIG (reference sequence). V shed 0 bases and J shed 1 base, with 6 bases lying between them.